This is a list of T cell receptor beta chains from one sample in a study of CD8 T cells in ankylosing spondylitis. TCRdb reanalysed the 5' RACE reads using MiXCR and keeps one entry per CDR3 protein. This sample carries 100,000 to 150,000 distinct CDR3 sequences, approximately 13% of them seen once, and the ten largest clones take almost 3%. The sequenced sample was blood, either unsorted or a sorted T cell fraction (not recorded which). These receptors came from a female donor with ankylosing spondylitis or in good health (not recorded which). Each CDR3 is given with its conserved first and last residue. The D gene is left open where the match is weak. Expanded clones get a size class; other rows say once, few or many, or leave the size out.

size	J	V	D	CDR3	DNA
many	TRBJ1-1	TRBV12-3/TRBV12-4	TRBD1	CASRQGRTSEAFF	TGTGCCAGCAGACAGGGGCGTACAAGTGAAGCTTTCTTT
NA	TRBJ2-5	TRBV20-1	TRBD1	CSARTGTGDTQYF	TGCAGTGCTAGGACCGGGACAGGGGATACCCAGTACTTC
many	TRBJ1-4	TRBV19	TRBD1	CASSGQAATNEKLFF	TGTGCCAGTAGCGGACAGGCTGCAACTAATGAAAAACTGTTTTTT
NA	TRBJ2-1	TRBV12-3/TRBV12-4	NA	CASSLALGREQFF	TGTGCCAGCAGTTTAGCGCTTGGCAGAGAGCAGTTCTTC
many	TRBJ1-1	TRBV20-1	NA	CSARRGTNTEAFF	TGCAGTGCTAGAAGGGGGACAAACACTGAAGCTTTCTTT
few	TRBJ2-1	TRBV14	TRBD1	CASSPGQGTYNEQFF	TGTGCCAGCAGCCCTGGACAGGGAACTTACAATGAGCAGTTCTTC
NA	TRBJ2-5	TRBV21-1	NA	CASSQEGPQETQYF	TGTGCCAGCAGCCAGGAGGGACCCCAAGAGACCCAGTACTTC
many	TRBJ1-5	TRBV15	NA	CATSRAPGGSVNQPQHF	TGTGCCACCAGCAGAGCGCCCGGGGGATCAGTCAATCAGCCCCAGCATTTT
NA	TRBJ2-1	TRBV7-8	TRBD2	CASSRGLAGGLYNEQFF	TGTGCCAGCAGCCGGGGACTAGCGGGAGGACTCTACAATGAGCAGTTCTTC
many	TRBJ2-1	TRBV12-3/TRBV12-4	NA	CASSSGQSSYNEQFF	TGTGCCAGCAGTTCGGGACAAAGCTCCTACAATGAGCAGTTCTTC
NA	TRBJ1-5	TRBV15	NA	CATSRGPRLTAIGNQPQHF	TGTGCCACCAGCAGAGGTCCCAGATTGACGGCTATCGGCAATCAGCCCCAGCATTTT
many	TRBJ2-7	TRBV20-1	TRBD2	CSADSGSPLSEQYF	TGCAGTGCGGATAGCGGGAGCCCACTATCCGAGCAGTACTTC
many	TRBJ2-2	TRBV5-1	NA	CASSLAGGTGELFF	TGCGCCAGCAGCTTGGCCGGGGGTACCGGGGAGCTGTTTTTT
NA	TRBJ1-1	TRBV5-6	NA	CASLKRSSEAFF	TGTGCCAGCTTGAAGAGGAGTTCTGAAGCTTTCTTT
many	TRBJ1-3	TRBV12-3/TRBV12-4	NA	CASSFRGPGNTIYF	TGTGCCAGCAGTTTCAGGGGACCTGGAAACACCATATATTTT
many	TRBJ2-7	TRBV12-3/TRBV12-4	TRBD2	CASSKLAREQYF	TGTGCCAGCAGTAAACTAGCGCGGGAGCAGTACTTC
many	TRBJ2-5	TRBV5-1	NA	CASSFIQQQETQYF	TGCGCCAGCAGCTTTATACAGCAGCAAGAGACCCAGTACTTC
NA	TRBJ2-7	TRBV20-1	TRBD2	CSAMRGAINYEQYF	TGCAGTGCTATGCGGGGGGCCATAAACTACGAGCAGTACTTC
NA	TRBJ1-1	TRBV27	NA	CASSLRPGPGGGTEAFF	TGTGCCAGCAGTTTACGGCCCGGACCGGGTGGGGGCACTGAAGCTTTCTTT
NA	TRBJ2-7	TRBV20-1	TRBD2	CSASSGISSYEQYF	TGCAGTGCTAGTAGCGGGATAAGCTCCTACGAGCAGTACTTC
many	TRBJ2-7	TRBV5-1	NA	CASSLRQGSDEQYF	TGCGCCAGCAGCTTAAGGCAGGGTTCCGACGAGCAGTACTTC
NA	TRBJ2-1	TRBV24-1	NA	CATSVRPGITLGGPEYNEQFF	TGTGCCACCAGTGTACGTCCGGGAATCACCCTCGGGGGGCCGGAGTACAATGAGCAGTTCTTC
many	TRBJ2-1	TRBV3-1	TRBD1	CASSHIGTGAYNEQFF	TGTGCCAGCAGCCACATCGGGACAGGAGCCTACAATGAGCAGTTCTTC
many	TRBJ2-5	TRBV7-8	NA	CASTIQGIRPAETQYF	TGTGCCAGCACGATACAGGGCATTAGGCCCGCGGAGACCCAGTACTTC
many	TRBJ1-2	TRBV20-1	NA	CSAMSGWSSFMNGYTF	TGCAGTGCTATGTCGGGTTGGTCGTCTTTTATGAATGGCTACACCTTC
many	TRBJ2-1	TRBV20-1	TRBD2	CSARGGSGGSYNEQFF	TGCAGTGCTCGGGGGGGGAGCGGGGGCTCCTACAATGAGCAGTTCTTC
NA	TRBJ2-2	TRBV5-1	TRBD1	CASTIQGATGELFF	TGCGCCAGCACCATCCAGGGGGCCACCGGGGAGCTGTTTTTT
NA	TRBJ2-2	TRBV6-1	TRBD1	CASSRNRGSVSGELLF	TGTGCCAGCAGTCGGAACAGGGGTTCGGTCTCCGGGGAGCTGCTTTTT
many	TRBJ1-4	TRBV5-1	NA	CASSLRGSNEKLFF	TGCGCCAGCAGCTTGAGGGGTTCTAATGAAAAACTGTTTTTT
few	TRBJ2-7	TRBV7-2	NA	CASSLGGDSYEQYF	TGTGCCAGCAGCTTAGGAGGGGACTCCTACGAGCAGTACTTC
many	TRBJ2-2	TRBV11-2	TRBD1	CASSTRQGGGELFF	TGTGCCAGCAGCACCAGACAGGGCGGCGGGGAGCTGTTTTTT
NA	TRBJ1-3	TRBV2	NA	CASSGLGVTGNTIYF	TGTGCCAGCAGTGGGTTGGGCGTTACAGGAAACACCATATATTTT
NA	TRBJ2-3	TRBV7-2	TRBD2	CASSPGTSGARSTDTQYF	TGTGCCAGCAGCCCAGGGACTAGCGGGGCGAGGAGCACAGATACGCAGTATTTT
few	TRBJ1-4	TRBV18	TRBD1	CASTGGATNEKLFF	TGTGCCAGCACAGGGGGCGCAACTAATGAAAAACTGTTTTTT
NA	TRBJ2-2	TRBV3-1	TRBD1	CASSYLGGTGEPFF	TGTGCCAGCAGCTACCTAGGGGGCACCGGGGAGCCGTTTTTT
many	TRBJ1-1	TRBV29-1	NA	CSVGGLEAFF	TGCAGCGTGGGGGGCCTTGAAGCTTTCTTT
many	TRBJ2-7	TRBV12-3/TRBV12-4	NA	CASSGAGTYYEQYF	TGTGCCAGCAGTGGAGCCGGGACTTACTACGAGCAGTACTTC
few	TRBJ1-1	TRBV7-8	NA	CASSLADWDGEAFF	TGTGCCAGCAGCTTAGCAGACTGGGACGGCGAAGCTTTCTTT
NA	TRBJ1-1	TRBV5-1	NA	CASSLEGTRNTEAFF	TGCGCCAGCAGCTTGGAGGGGACAAGGAACACTGAAGCTTTCTTT
many	TRBJ2-7	TRBV5-1	TRBD1	CASSTGGTRSYEQYF	TGCGCCAGCAGCACAGGGGGCACGAGGTCCTACGAGCAGTACTTC
NA	TRBJ2-7	TRBV6-2/TRBV6-3	NA	CASSYSGLDSYEQYF	TGTGCCAGCAGTTACTCGGGGCTAGACTCCTACGAGCAGTACTTC
few	TRBJ1-1	TRBV18	NA	CASSPTEYAEAFF	TGTGCCAGCTCACCAACGGAGTACGCTGAAGCTTTCTTT
few	TRBJ2-3	TRBV7-6	TRBD2	CASSLLIAGGTSTDTQYF	TGTGCCAGCAGTTTATTAATAGCGGGGGGTACCAGCACAGATACGCAGTATTTT
many	TRBJ1-2	TRBV7-9	NA	CASSRIENYGYTF	TGTGCCAGCAGCCGGATTGAAAACTATGGCTACACCTTC
few	TRBJ2-1	TRBV7-3	NA	CASSLHRGGYNEQFF	TGTGCCAGCAGCTTACATAGGGGCGGGTACAATGAGCAGTTCTTC
few	TRBJ1-4	TRBV3-1	NA	CASSDLGGPEKLFF	TGTGCCAGCAGCGACCTTGGGGGGCCGGAAAAACTGTTTTTT
many	TRBJ1-1	TRBV12-3/TRBV12-4	NA	CASRLGGAKNTEAFF	TGTGCCAGCAGGCTAGGGGGGGCGAAAAACACTGAAGCTTTCTTT
many	TRBJ2-1	TRBV20-1	NA	CSAQREDNEQFF	TGCAGTGCTCAGAGGGAGGACAATGAGCAGTTCTTC
few	TRBJ2-2	TRBV5-1	NA	CASSLETGAGELFF	TGCGCCAGCAGCTTGGAGACTGGGGCCGGGGAGCTGTTTTTT
few	TRBJ1-3	TRBV11-2	NA	CASSLLGTYGNTIYF	TGTGCCAGCAGCTTACTGGGAACTTATGGAAACACCATATATTTT
NA	TRBJ1-1	TRBV3-1	NA	CASSQKNTEAFF	TGTGCCAGCAGCCAGAAGAACACTGAAGCTTTCTTT
many	TRBJ1-1	TRBV20-1	NA	CSAAGQDLNTEAFF	TGCAGTGCCGCTGGGCAGGACCTGAACACTGAAGCTTTCTTT
NA	TRBJ1-1	TRBV3-1	TRBD1	CASSQAPGTPRGPTEAFF	TGTGCCAGCAGCCAAGCCCCCGGGACTCCAAGGGGGCCCACTGAAGCTTTCTTT